This note documents a single T cell receptor (beta chain) sequence. Produced via immunoSEQ multiplex PCR; TCRdb's table is partial and in-frame only. The repertoire holds roughly 100,000 clones, 80% to 85% seen once, with just under 1% in the top ten. CDR3 length: 11 amino acids. The germline V gene encodes CDR1 MNHNS and CDR2 SASEGT. The V end lost 8 bases, the J end lost 4 bases, and 6 bases lay between the germline ends. The data were taken from a study of T cell clones after liver transplantation. The overall study: Post-transplant blood was tracked for graft-donor-reactive T cell clones identified in a pre-transplant mixed lymphocyte reaction.

The material was CD4+ T cells from blood, obtained before liver transplant. The chain employs TRBV6-1 and TRBJ1-3; D is unclear. This clonotype was obtained from a human donor who received a liver transplant. For the CDR3, the DNA is TGTGCCAGCCAACAGGGAAACACCATATATTTT. Its translation is CASQQGNTIYF.